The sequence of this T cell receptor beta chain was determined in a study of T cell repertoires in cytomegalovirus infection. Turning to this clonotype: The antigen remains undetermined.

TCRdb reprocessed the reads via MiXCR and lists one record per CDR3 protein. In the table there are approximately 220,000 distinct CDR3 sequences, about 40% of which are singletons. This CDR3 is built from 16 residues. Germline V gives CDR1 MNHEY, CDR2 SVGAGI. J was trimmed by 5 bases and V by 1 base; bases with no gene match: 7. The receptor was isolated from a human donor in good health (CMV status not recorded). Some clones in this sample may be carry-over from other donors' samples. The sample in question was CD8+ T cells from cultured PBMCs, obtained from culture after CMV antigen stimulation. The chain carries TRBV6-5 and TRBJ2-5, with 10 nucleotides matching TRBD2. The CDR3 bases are TGTGCCAGCAGTTACTTTACTAGCGGGAAGACGGAGACCCAGTACTTC. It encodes CASSYFTSGKTETQYF.